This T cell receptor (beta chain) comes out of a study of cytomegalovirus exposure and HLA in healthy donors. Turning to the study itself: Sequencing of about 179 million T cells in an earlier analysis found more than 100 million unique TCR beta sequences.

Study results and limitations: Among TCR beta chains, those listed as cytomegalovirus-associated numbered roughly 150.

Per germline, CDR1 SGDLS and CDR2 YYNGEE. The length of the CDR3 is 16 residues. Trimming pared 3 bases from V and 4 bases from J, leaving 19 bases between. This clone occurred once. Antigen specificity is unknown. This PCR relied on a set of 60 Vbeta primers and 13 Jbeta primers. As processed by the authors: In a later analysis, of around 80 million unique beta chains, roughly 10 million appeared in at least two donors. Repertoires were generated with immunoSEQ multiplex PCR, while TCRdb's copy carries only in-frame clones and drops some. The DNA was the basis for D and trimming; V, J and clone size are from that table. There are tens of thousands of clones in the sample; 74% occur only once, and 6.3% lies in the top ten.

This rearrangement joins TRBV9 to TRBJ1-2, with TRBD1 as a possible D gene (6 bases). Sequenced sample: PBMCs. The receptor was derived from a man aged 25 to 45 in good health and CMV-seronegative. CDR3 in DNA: TGTGCCAGCAGCGGATCGGGGGGGGGCCCGGGCTATGGCTACACCTTC. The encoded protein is CASSGSGGGPGYGYTF.